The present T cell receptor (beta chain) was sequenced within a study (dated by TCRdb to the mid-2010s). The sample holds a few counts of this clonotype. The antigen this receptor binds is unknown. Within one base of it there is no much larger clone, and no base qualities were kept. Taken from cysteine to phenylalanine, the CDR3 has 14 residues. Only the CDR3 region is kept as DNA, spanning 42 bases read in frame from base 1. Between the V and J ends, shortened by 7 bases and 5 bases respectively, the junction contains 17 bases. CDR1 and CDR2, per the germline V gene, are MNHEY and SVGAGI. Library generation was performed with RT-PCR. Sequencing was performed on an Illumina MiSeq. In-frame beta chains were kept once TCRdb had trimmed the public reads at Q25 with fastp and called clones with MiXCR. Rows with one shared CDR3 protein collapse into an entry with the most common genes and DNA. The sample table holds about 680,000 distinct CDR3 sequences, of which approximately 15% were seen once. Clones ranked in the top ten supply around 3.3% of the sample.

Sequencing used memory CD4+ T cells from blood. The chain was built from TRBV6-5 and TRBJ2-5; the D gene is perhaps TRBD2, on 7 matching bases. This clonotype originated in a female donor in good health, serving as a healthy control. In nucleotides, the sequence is TGTGCCAGCACCGGGTGGGGGGGGCTTGAGACCCAGTACTTC. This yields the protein CASTGWGGLETQYF.